The source of this T cell receptor beta chain is a study of cytomegalovirus exposure and HLA in healthy donors. A note on this clone: Antigen: not known.

Study conclusions and caveats: Later analysis associated a missense DCLRE1C variant with TCR beta V- and J-gene trimming. Prior analysis indicated that the majority of TCR beta V segments exhibited productivity approximately 90% or approximately 30% of the time. Later, TCR association rates were found to vary by HLA locus, highest for DRB1 and lowest for HLA-C. The study listed 150 to 200 cytomegalovirus-associated TCR beta chains.

PCR involved 60 Vbeta and 13 Jbeta primers. Measured with immunoSEQ multiplex PCR; TCRdb has only the in-frame clones, and not every one. Among 90,000 to 110,000 clones listed, roughly 80% were seen once. Germline CDR1 reads SNHLY; CDR2 reads FYNNEI. The CDR3 loop spans 14 amino acids. Trimming left V 4 bases short and J 5 bases short, with 12 bases between. The rearrangement links TRBV2 to TRBJ1-5; possibly TRBD1 for D (6 bases). Sequenced: PBMCs. The TCR was taken from a woman between 45 and 60 years old in good health and CMV-seropositive. Written as DNA, the CDR3 is TGTGCCAGCAGTGCTACAGGGTGGGATCAGCCCCAGCATTTT. It yields the protein CASSATGWDQPQHF.